Given below is one T cell receptor (beta chain) in context. Its specificity is not known. Assay used: immunoSEQ multiplex PCR; TCRdb lists only in-frame clones, some missing. In the table there are about 38,000 clones, approximately 80% of which are singletons. The data belong to a study of OX40 agonist ivuxolimab in advanced cancers. General observations from the study: Several nonresponders also turned out to have low normalized T-cell clonal expansion. Both CD4+ and CD8+ T cell populations in blood had undergone clonal expansion by week 6 at 0.1 to 3.0 mg/kg. Antigen specificity of clonally expanded peripheral T cells was not established.

J was trimmed by 6 bases and V by 4 bases; bases with no gene match: 12. This CDR3 comprises 18 residues. The germline V gene has CDR1 SGHVS and CDR2 FQNEAQ. The sequence was collected from an adult with an advanced solid tumor such as melanoma, head and neck, liver or kidney cancer. This sequence joins TRBV7-8 and TRBJ2-7; 16 bases match TRBD2. Sample: CD4+ or CD8+ T cells sorted from blood, taken in a trial of the OX40 agonist ivuxolimab. CDR3 sequence reads: CASSSGLAGGGGSGEQYF. CDR3 nucleotides: TGTGCCAGCAGCTCGGGACTAGCGGGAGGGGGAGGATCCGGCGAGCAGTACTTC.